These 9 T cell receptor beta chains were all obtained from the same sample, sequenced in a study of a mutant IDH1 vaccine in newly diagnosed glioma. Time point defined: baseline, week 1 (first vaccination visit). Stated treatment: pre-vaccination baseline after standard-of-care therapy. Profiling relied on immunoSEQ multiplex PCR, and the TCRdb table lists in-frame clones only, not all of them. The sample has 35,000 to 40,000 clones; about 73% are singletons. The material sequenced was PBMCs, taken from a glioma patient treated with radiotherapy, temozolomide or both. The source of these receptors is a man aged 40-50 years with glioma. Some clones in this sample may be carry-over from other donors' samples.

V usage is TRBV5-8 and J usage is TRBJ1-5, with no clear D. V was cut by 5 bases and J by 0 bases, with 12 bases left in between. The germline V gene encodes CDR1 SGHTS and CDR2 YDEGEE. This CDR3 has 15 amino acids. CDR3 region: CASRVRADSNQPQHF. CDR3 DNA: TGTGCCAGCAGGGTCCGGGCGGATAGCAATCAGCCCCAGCATTTT.

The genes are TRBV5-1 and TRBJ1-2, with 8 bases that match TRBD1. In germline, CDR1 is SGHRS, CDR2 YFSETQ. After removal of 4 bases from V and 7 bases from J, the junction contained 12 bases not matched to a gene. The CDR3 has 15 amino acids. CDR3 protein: CASSLTGQGVSGYTF. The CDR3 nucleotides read TGCGCCAGCAGCCTAACCGGACAGGGCGTGAGTGGCTACACCTTC.

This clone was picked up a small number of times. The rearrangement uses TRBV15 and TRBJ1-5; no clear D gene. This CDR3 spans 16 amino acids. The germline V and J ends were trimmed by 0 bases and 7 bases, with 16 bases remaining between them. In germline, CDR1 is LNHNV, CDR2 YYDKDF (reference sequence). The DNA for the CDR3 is TGTGCCACCAGCAGAGAAGTCTGGAGCGAGAGGCAGCCCCAGCATTTT. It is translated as CATSREVWSERQPQHF.

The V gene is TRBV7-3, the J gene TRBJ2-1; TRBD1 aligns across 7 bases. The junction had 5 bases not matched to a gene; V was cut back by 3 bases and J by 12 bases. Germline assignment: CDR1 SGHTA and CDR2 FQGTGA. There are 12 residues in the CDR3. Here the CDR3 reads CASSLKTGLQFF. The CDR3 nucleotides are TGTGCCAGCAGCTTGAAGACAGGGTTGCAGTTCTTC.

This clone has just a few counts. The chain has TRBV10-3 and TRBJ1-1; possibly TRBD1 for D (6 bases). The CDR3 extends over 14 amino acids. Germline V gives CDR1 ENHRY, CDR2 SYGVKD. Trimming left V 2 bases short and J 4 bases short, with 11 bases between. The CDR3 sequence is CAISEEGGGTEAFF. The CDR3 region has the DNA TGTGCCATCAGTGAGGAGGGGGGGGGCACTGAAGCTTTCTTT.

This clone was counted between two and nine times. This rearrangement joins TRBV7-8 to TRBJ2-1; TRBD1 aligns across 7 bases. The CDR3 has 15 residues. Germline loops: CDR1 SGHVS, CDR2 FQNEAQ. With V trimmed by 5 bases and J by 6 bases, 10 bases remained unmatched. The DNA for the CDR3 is TGTGCCAGCAGCACCCCGGGACAGCAGATCAATGAGCAGTTCTTC. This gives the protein CASSTPGQQINEQFF.

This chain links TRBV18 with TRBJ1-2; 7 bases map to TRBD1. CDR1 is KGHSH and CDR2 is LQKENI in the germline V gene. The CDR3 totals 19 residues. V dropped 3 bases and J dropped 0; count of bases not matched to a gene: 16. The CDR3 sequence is CASSPIKQGSKASNYGYTF. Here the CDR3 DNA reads TGTGCCAGCTCACCTATCAAACAGGGGAGTAAGGCTTCTAACTATGGCTACACCTTC.

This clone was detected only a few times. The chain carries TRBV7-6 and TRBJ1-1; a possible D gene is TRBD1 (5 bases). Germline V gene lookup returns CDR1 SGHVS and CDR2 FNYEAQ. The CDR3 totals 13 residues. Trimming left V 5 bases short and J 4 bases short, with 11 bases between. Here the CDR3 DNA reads TGTGCCAGCAGCCCATGGGGGGGCACTGAAGCTTTCTTT. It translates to CASSPWGGTEAFF.

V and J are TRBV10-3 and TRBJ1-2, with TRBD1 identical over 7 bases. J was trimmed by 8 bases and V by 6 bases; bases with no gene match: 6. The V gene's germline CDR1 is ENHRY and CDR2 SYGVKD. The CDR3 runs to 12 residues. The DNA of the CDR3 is TGTGCCATCAGCTATACAGGGGTCGGCTACACCTTC. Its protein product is CAISYTGVGYTF.